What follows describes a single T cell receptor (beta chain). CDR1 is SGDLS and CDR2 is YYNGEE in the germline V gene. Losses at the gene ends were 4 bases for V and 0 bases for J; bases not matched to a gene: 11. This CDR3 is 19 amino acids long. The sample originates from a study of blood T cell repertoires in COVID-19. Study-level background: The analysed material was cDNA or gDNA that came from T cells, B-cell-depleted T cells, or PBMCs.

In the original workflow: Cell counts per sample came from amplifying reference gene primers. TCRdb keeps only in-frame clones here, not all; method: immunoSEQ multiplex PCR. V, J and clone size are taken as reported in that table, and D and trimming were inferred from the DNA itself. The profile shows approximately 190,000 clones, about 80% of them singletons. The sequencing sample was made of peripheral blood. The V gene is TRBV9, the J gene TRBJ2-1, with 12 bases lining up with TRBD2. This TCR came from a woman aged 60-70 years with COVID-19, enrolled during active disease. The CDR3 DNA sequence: TGTGCCAGCAGCCCAGGAGGACTAGCGGGGTTACGCTCCTACAATGAGCAGTTCTTC. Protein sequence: CASSPGGLAGLRSYNEQFF.